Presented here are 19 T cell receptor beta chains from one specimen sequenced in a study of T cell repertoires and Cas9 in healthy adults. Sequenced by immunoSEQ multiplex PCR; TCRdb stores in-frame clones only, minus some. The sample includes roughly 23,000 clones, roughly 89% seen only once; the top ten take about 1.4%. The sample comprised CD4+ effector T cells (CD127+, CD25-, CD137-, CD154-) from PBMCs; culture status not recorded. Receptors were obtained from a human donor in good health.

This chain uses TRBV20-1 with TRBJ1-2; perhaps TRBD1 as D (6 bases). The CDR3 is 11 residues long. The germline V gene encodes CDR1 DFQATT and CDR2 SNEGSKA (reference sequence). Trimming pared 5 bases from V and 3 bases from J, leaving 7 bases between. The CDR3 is CSARTDYGYTF. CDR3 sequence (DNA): TGCAGTGCTCGGACAGACTATGGCTACACCTTC.

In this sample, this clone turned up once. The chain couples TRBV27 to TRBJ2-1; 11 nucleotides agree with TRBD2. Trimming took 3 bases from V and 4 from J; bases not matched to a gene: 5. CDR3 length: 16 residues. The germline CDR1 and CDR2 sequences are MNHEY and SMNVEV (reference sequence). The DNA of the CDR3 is TGTGCCAGCAGTTTCCTTACTAGCGGGGGTTACAATGAGCAGTTCTTC. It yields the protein CASSFLTSGGYNEQFF.

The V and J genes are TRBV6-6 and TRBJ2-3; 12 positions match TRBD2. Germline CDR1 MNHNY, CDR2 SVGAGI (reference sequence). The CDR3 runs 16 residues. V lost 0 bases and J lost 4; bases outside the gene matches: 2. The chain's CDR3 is CASSYSPSGGADTQYF. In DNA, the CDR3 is TGTGCCAGCAGTTACTCGCCTAGCGGGGGGGCAGATACGCAGTATTTT.

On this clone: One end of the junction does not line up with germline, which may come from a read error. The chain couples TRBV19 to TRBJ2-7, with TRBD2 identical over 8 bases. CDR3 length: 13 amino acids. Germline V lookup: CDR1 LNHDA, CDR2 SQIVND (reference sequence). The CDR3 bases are TGTGCCAGTAGTATTCCCGCGGGAGGCGAGCGGTACTTC. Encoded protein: CASSIPAGGERYF.

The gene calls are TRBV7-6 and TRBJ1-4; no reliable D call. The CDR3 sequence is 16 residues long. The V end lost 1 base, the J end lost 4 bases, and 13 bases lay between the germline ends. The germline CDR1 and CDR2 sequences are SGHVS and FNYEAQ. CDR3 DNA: TGTGCCAGCAGCTTAGTCGCGGGGTTCCTTAATGAAAAACTGTTTTTT. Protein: CASSLVAGFLNEKLFF.

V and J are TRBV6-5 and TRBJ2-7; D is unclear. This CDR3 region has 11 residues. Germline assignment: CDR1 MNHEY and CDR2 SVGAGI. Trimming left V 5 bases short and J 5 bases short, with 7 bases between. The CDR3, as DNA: TGTGCCAGCAGTCCCTCTAACGAGCAGTACTTC. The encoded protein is CASSPSNEQYF.

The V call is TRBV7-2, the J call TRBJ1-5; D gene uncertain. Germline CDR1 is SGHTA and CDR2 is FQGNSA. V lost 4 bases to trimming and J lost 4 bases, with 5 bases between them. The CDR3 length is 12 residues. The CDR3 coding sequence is TGTGCCAGCAGCTCACCAAATCAGCCCCAGCATTTT. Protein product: CASSSPNQPQHF.

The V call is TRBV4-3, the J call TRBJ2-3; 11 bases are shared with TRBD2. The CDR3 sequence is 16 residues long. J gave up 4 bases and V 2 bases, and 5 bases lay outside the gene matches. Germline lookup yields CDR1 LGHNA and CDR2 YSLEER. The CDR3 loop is CASSQLAGGRSDTQYF. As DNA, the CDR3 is TGCGCCAGCAGCCAATTAGCGGGAGGGAGGTCAGATACGCAGTATTTT.

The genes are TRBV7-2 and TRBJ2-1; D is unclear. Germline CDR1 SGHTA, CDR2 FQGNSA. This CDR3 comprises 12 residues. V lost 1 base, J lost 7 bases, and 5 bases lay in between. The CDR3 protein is CASSLGWNEQFF. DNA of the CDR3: TGTGCCAGCAGCTTAGGGTGGAATGAGCAGTTCTTC.

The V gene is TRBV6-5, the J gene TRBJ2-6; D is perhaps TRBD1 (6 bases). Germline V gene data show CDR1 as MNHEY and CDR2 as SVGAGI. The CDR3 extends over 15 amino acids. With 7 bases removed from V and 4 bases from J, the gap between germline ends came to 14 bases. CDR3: CASTQGFIGANVLTF. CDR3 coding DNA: TGTGCCAGCACTCAGGGGTTTATCGGGGCCAACGTCCTGACTTTC.

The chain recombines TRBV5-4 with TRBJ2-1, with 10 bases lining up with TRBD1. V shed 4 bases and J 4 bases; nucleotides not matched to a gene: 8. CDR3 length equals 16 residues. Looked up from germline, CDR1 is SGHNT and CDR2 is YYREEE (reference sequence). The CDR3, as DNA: TGTGCCAGCAGCCCAAGGGACAGGGGAGAGTACAATGAGCAGTTCTTC. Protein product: CASSPRDRGEYNEQFF.

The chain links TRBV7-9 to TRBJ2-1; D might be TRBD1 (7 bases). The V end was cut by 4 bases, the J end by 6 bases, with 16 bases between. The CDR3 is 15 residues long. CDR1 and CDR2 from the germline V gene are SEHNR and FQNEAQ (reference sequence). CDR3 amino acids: CASSSYQGGSNEQFF. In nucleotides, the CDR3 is TGTGCCAGCAGCTCTTACCAGGGGGGTTCCAATGAGCAGTTCTTC.

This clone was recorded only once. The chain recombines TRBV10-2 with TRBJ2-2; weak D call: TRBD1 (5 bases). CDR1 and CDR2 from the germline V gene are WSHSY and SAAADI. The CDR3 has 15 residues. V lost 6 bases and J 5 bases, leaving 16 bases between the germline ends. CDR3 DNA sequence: TGCGCCAGCAGCCCTAGTGGGGCGATTACCGGGGAGCTGTTTTTT. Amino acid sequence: CASSPSGAITGELFF.

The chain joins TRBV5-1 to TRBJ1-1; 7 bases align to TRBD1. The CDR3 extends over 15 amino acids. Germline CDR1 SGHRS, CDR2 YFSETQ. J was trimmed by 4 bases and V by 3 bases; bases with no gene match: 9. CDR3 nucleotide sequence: TGCGCCAGCAGCTGGAGGACAGGATGGGGCACTGAAGCTTTCTTT. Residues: CASSWRTGWGTEAFF.

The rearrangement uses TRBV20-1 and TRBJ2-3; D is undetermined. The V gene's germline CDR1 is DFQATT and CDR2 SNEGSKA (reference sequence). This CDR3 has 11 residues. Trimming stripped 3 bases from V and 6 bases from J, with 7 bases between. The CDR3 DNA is TGCAGTGCTAGTGATCCGGATACGCAGTATTTT. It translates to CSASDPDTQYF.

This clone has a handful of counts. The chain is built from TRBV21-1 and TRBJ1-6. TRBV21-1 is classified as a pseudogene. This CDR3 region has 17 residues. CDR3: CASSNDPGVSYNSPLHF. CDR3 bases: TGTGCCAGCAGCAACGATCCGGGGGTGTCCTATAATTCACCCCTCCACTTT.

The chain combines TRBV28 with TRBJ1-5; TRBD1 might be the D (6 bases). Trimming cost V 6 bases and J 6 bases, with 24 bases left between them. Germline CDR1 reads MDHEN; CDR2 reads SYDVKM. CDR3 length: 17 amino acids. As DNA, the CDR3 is TGTGCCAGCAGGGGGGGCGCGGCTAACGTCCGAGGTCAGCCCCAGCATTTT. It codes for CASRGGAANVRGQPQHF.

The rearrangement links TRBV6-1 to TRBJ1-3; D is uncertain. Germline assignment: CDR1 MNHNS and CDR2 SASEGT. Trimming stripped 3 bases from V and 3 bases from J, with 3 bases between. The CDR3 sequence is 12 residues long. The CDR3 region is CASSEDGNTIYF. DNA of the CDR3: TGTGCCAGCAGTGAGGATGGAAACACCATATATTTT.

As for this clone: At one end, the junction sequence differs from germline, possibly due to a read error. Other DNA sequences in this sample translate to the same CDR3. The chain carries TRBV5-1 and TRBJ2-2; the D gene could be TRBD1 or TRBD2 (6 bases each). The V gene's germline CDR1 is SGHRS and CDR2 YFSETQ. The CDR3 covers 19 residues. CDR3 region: CASSLGGFRTVPNTGELFF. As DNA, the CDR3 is TGCGCCAGTAGCTTGGGAGGTTTCCGGACAGTCCCGAACACCGGGGAGCTGTTTTTT.